The 25 T cell receptor beta chains below come from one sample, sequenced in a study of OX40 agonist ivuxolimab in advanced cancers. Produced via immunoSEQ multiplex PCR; TCRdb's table is partial and in-frame only. The sample carries about 93,000 clones, 90% to 95% recorded once. Sequenced material: CD4+ or CD8+ T cells sorted from blood, taken in a trial of the OX40 agonist ivuxolimab. The receptors stem from an adult with an advanced solid tumor such as melanoma, head and neck, liver or kidney cancer.

The V call is TRBV19, the J call TRBJ1-2; D is uncertain. The germline CDR1 and CDR2 sequences are LNHDA and SQIVND (reference sequence). V lost 8 bases and J 8 bases, leaving 9 bases between the germline ends. CDR3 length equals 10 residues. CDR3 sequence (DNA): TGTGCCAGTTTCCAAGGGGGCTACACCTTC. As protein: CASFQGGYTF.

V and J are TRBV27 and TRBJ2-7, with 10 nucleotides matching TRBD1. This CDR3 spans 14 amino acids. Trimming cost V 3 bases and J 3 bases; bases outside gene matches: 2. CDR1 is MNHEY and CDR2 is SMNVEV in the germline V gene (reference sequence). The CDR3: CASSFGQGGYEQYF. The CDR3 coding sequence is TGTGCCAGCAGTTTCGGACAGGGGGGCTACGAGCAGTACTTC.

The chain links TRBV27 to TRBJ1-1; TRBD1 might be the D (5 bases). The V end lost 2 bases, the J end lost 6 bases, and 13 bases lay between the germline ends. CDR1 is MNHEY, CDR2 SMNVEV, per germline (reference sequence). The CDR3 extends over 14 amino acids. The CDR3 nucleotides are TGTGCCAGCAGTTTAGCAGGGAGCGCCCCTGAAGCTTTCTTT. Translated: CASSLAGSAPEAFF.

The chain is built from TRBV28 and TRBJ1-1; D remains unclear. The CDR3 spans 11 residues. Germline V gene data show CDR1 as MDHEN and CDR2 as SYDVKM. Trimming left V 5 bases short and J 5 bases short, with 6 bases between. The CDR3 nucleotides read TGTGCCAGCAGTCCACGTACTGAAGCTTTCTTT. Protein product: CASSPRTEAFF.

The table lists this clone with a few counts. The chain joins TRBV7-9 to TRBJ1-1, with 9 bases that match TRBD1. Trimming at V came to 6 bases and at J to 8 bases, leaving 4 bases not matched to a gene. The CDR3 is made up of 12 amino acids. CDR1 SEHNR and CDR2 FQNEAQ come from the germline V gene (reference sequence). For the CDR3, the DNA is TGTGCCAGCAGGACAGGGGGAGGAGAAGCTTTCTTT. It specifies CASRTGGGEAFF. Drawing the rest from reference TRBV7-9 and TRBJ1-1, the complete variable domain is DTGVSQNPRHKITKRGQNVTFRCDPISEHNRLYWYRQTLGQGPEFLTYFQNEAQLEKSRLLSDRFSAERPKGSFSTLEIQRTEQGDSAMYLCASRTGGGEAFFGQGTRLTVV.

The chain employs TRBV19 and TRBJ1-5; perhaps TRBD1 as D (6 bases). CDR1 LNHDA and CDR2 SQIVND come from the germline V gene (reference sequence). V was shortened by 7 bases and J by 2 bases, with 12 bases between the two germline ends. This CDR3 has 14 residues. The CDR3 nucleotides read TGTGCCAGTACCATAGGGACACGCAATCAGCCCCAGCATTTT. Translated: CASTIGTRNQPQHF.

The chain carries TRBV27 and TRBJ2-7; 10 nucleotides align to TRBD1. The ends lost 6 bases at V and 4 bases at J; junction bases unmatched: 9. CDR1 MNHEY and CDR2 SMNVEV come from the germline V gene (reference sequence). The CDR3 covers 15 residues. For the CDR3, the DNA is TGTGCCAGCAGCTTAGCCGGGACAGGGGTATACGAGCAGTACTTC. Its translation: CASSLAGTGVYEQYF.

The chain carries TRBV6-5 and TRBJ2-7; TRBD2 might be the D (5 bases). The CDR3 contains 15 residues. Trimming took 0 bases from V and 0 from J, leaving 9 bases between them. Germline CDR1 MNHEY, CDR2 SVGAGI. CDR3 loop: CASSYSASPSYEQYF. The CDR3 DNA reads as TGTGCCAGCAGTTACTCGGCTAGCCCCTCCTACGAGCAGTACTTC.

The chain carries TRBV27 and TRBJ2-1, with 8 bases lining up with TRBD1. Per the germline V gene, CDR1 is MNHEY and CDR2 is SMNVEV (reference sequence). Trimming cost V 6 bases and J 2 bases; bases outside gene matches: 3. The length of the CDR3 is 14 residues. The CDR3 spells CASSKTGAYNEQFF. The CDR3 nucleotides read TGTGCCAGCAGCAAGACAGGGGCCTACAATGAGCAGTTCTTC.

DNA for the CDR3: TGTGCCAGCAGCTGGACAGGGGGCACCTATGGCTACACCTTC. Encoded protein: CASSWTGGTYGYTF. This sequence joins TRBV6-5 and TRBJ1-2; TRBD1 matches 11 bases. CDR1 is MNHEY, CDR2 SVGAGI, per germline. This CDR3 comprises 14 residues. V lost 6 bases, J lost 4 bases, and 4 bases stayed unmatched.

In this sample, this clone turned up once. The chain couples TRBV10-3 to TRBJ1-1; no firm D call. Germline assignment: CDR1 ENHRY and CDR2 SYGVKD. Trimming removed 4 bases at V and 6 bases at J, with 6 bases between. The CDR3 extends over 11 amino acids. CDR3 loop: CAISGGPEAFF. The CDR3 nucleotides read TGTGCCATCAGTGGAGGTCCTGAAGCTTTCTTT.

This chain uses TRBV10-1 with TRBJ2-7; 7 bases line up with TRBD1. The junction had 4 bases not matched to a gene; V was cut back by 0 bases and J by 5 bases. Germline V lookup: CDR1 WNHNN, CDR2 SYGVQD (reference sequence). This CDR3 has 14 residues. CDR3 sequence: CASSESRGLHEQYF. CDR3 DNA: TGCGCCAGCAGTGAGTCGAGGGGGCTACACGAGCAGTACTTC.

This rearrangement joins TRBV30 to TRBJ2-7, with D perhaps assigned TRBD1 or TRBD2 (5 bases each). V was trimmed by 0 bases and J by 4 bases, leaving 10 bases between them. Per germline, CDR1 GTSNPN and CDR2 SVGIG (reference sequence). The CDR3 totals 13 residues. The CDR3 here is CAWSVNWGYEQYF. For the CDR3, the DNA is TGTGCCTGGAGTGTTAACTGGGGGTACGAGCAGTACTTC.

The chain employs TRBV5-4 and TRBJ2-2; no definite D call. The V gene lost 4 bases and the J gene lost 6 bases, with 7 bases spanning the gap. The CDR3 has 12 residues. The V gene's germline CDR1 is SGHNT and CDR2 YYREEE (reference sequence). Here the CDR3 reads CASSPLSGELFF. The CDR3 DNA reads as TGTGCCAGCAGCCCGTTATCCGGGGAGCTGTTTTTT.

The chain carries TRBV19 and TRBJ1-2, with 10 bases aligning to TRBD1. The V gene end was trimmed by 7 bases and the J gene end by 2 bases; junction bases not matched to a gene: 19. Germline values: CDR1 LNHDA, CDR2 SQIVND (reference sequence). This CDR3 region has 19 residues. Written as DNA, the CDR3 is TGTGCCAGTACAGACGAAGCCGGTCCGGGACAGGGGACCAACTATGGCTACACCTTC. Translated, it gives CASTDEAGPGQGTNYGYTF.

V usage is TRBV12-5 and J usage is TRBJ2-1, with unresolved D. This CDR3 region has 14 residues. Germline CDR1 LGHNT, CDR2 FRNRAP. Trimming pared 1 base from V and 4 bases from J, leaving 8 bases between. The CDR3 loop reads CASGLANRYNEQFF. CDR3 DNA: TGTGCTAGTGGTTTGGCCAACCGTTACAATGAGCAGTTCTTC.

The chain has TRBV19 and TRBJ2-6; D possibly matches TRBD1 or TRBD2 (5 bases each). The V end was cut by 5 bases, the J end by 0 bases, with 17 bases between. Germline values: CDR1 LNHDA, CDR2 SQIVND (reference sequence). The CDR3 totals 18 residues. The CDR3 DNA is TGTGCCAGTAGTCTACAAGGGACCTCCTACTCTGGGGCCAACGTCCTGACTTTC. Encoded protein: CASSLQGTSYSGANVLTF.

The chain employs TRBV6-5 and TRBJ2-5; D possibly uses TRBD1 or TRBD2 (5 bases each). The CDR3 has 13 residues. Germline V lookup: CDR1 MNHEY, CDR2 SVGAGI. V was pared by 4 bases and J by 0 bases, with 6 bases between. The chain's CDR3 is CASSWGHQETQYF. The CDR3 bases are TGTGCCAGCAGTTGGGGACACCAAGAGACCCAGTACTTC.

This clone was picked up one time. The chain recombines TRBV4-1 with TRBJ2-1; the D call may be TRBD1 or TRBD2 (7 bases each). The V end lost 7 bases, the J end lost 6 bases, and 13 bases lay between the germline ends. The germline V gene encodes CDR1 MGHRA and CDR2 YSYEKL. The CDR3 is 13 amino acids. The CDR3 loop is CASTSGGVNEQFF. The CDR3, as DNA: TGCGCCAGCACTTCAGGGGGGGTCAATGAGCAGTTCTTC.

The rearrangement uses TRBV5-1 and TRBJ1-1, with TRBD1 identical over 7 bases. With V trimmed by 4 bases and J by 4 bases, 19 bases remained unmatched. The CDR3 is 18 residues long. CDR1 is SGHRS, CDR2 YFSETQ, per germline. This CDR3 is CASSKGQLLPGGSTEAFF. The DNA of the CDR3 is TGCGCCAGCAGCAAGGGACAGTTACTACCGGGGGGTAGCACTGAAGCTTTCTTT.

The rearrangement joins TRBV13 to TRBJ2-1; 8 bases fit TRBD1. Looked up from germline, CDR1 is PRHDT and CDR2 is FYEKMQ (reference sequence). J lost 12 bases, V lost 5 bases, and 12 bases had no gene match. CDR3 length: 14 amino acids. The CDR3 sequence: CASSPRTGQWGQFF. The CDR3 DNA reads as TGTGCCAGCAGCCCCCGGACAGGGCAGTGGGGGCAGTTCTTC.

This chain uses TRBV2 with TRBJ2-7; TRBD1 is a possible D gene (6 bases). V was cut by 7 bases and J by 0 bases, with 13 bases left in between. CDR1 and CDR2 (germline): SNHLY, FYNNEI. This CDR3 has 14 residues. CDR3 DNA: TGTGCCAGCAAGTCAGGGGACAACTCCTACGAGCAGTACTTC. As protein: CASKSGDNSYEQYF.

This clone was counted a single time. The CDR3 DNA is TGTGCCAGCTCACCGTCCGACTTCACCGGGGAGCTGTTTTTT. Residues: CASSPSDFTGELFF. V usage is TRBV18 and J usage is TRBJ2-2; D gene unclear. Germline V lookup: CDR1 KGHSH, CDR2 LQKENI. Trimming took 3 bases from V and 4 from J, leaving 9 bases between them. The CDR3 length is 14 residues.

This clone came up once. The V and J genes are TRBV27 and TRBJ1-4, with 7 bases matching TRBD1. The CDR3 is 14 amino acids. The ends lost 3 bases at V and 8 bases at J; junction bases unmatched: 6. Germline assignment: CDR1 MNHEY and CDR2 SMNVEV (reference sequence). The CDR3 DNA reads as TGTGCCAGCAGTTTGAGGGGGCTTGGAGAAAAACTGTTTTTT. Protein product: CASSLRGLGEKLFF.

This chain connects TRBV5-1 to TRBJ2-1; D may be TRBD1 (5 bases). The V gene's germline CDR1 is SGHRS and CDR2 YFSETQ. This CDR3 is built from 17 residues. The V gene lost 4 bases and the J gene lost 3 bases, with 20 bases spanning the gap. CDR3 region: CASSQPGGRDSYNEQFF. The DNA for the CDR3 is TGCGCCAGCAGCCAGCCTGGTGGCAGGGATAGCTACAATGAGCAGTTCTTC.